Shown below are 16 T cell receptor beta chains from a single sample sequenced in a study of T cells in Graves' hyperthyroidism and ophthalmopathy. Regions amplified from RNA transcripts were the TCR beta CDR3 regions. During a first-round RT-PCR of the TCR CDR3, the HTBI primer set was used. One entry per CDR3 protein, called by TCRdb with MiXCR from the multiplex PCR reads. The profile shows about 560,000 distinct CDR3 sequences, 15% to 19% of them singletons. The sequencing input was blood. All receptors come from a woman aged 25 to 45 with Graves' hyperthyroidism.

This clonotype was seen repeatedly, ten times or more. The CDR3 region is CASSLRTSGSWGTGELFF. The CDR3 nucleotides read TGTGCCAGCAGTTTGAGGACTAGCGGGAGCTGGGGCACCGGGGAGCTGTTTTTT. The genes are TRBV28 and TRBJ2-2, with 13 bases fitting TRBD2. The junction had 8 bases not matched to a gene; V was cut back by 3 bases and J by 4 bases. In germline, CDR1 is MDHEN, CDR2 SYDVKM. The CDR3 runs 18 residues.

This clonotype was detected ten times or more. The chain links TRBV12-5 to TRBJ2-1, with 10 bases identical to TRBD2. This CDR3 is built from 16 residues. J lost 5 bases, V lost 2 bases, and 6 bases had no gene match. In germline, CDR1 is LGHNT, CDR2 FRNRAP. As DNA, the CDR3 is TGTGCTAGTGGTTTGTATACTAGCGGGGTTAACAATGAGCAGTTCTTC. Its translation: CASGLYTSGVNNEQFF.

The chain uses TRBV7-9 and TRBJ2-1; 9 nucleotides agree with TRBD2. The CDR3 spans 15 residues. Germline assignment: CDR1 SEHNR and CDR2 FQNEAQ (reference sequence). Trimming at V came to 5 bases and at J to 8 bases, leaving 10 bases not matched to a gene. CDR3 sequence: CASSPVGTSSHEQFF. The CDR3 DNA is TGTGCCAGCAGCCCTGTCGGGACTAGCTCCCATGAGCAGTTCTTC.

This clonotype was seen at least ten times. This CDR3 reads CASSLEAYEQYF. The DNA for the CDR3 is TGTGCCAGCAGTTTAGAGGCGTACGAGCAGTACTTC. The chain recombines TRBV28 with TRBJ2-7, with D uncertain. The germline V gene encodes CDR1 MDHEN and CDR2 SYDVKM. Trimming pared 2 bases from V and 4 bases from J, leaving 6 bases between. The CDR3 length is 12 residues. The full variable domain, completed using reference TRBV28 and TRBJ2-7, is DVKVTQSSRYLVKRTGEKVFLECVQDMDHENMFWYRQDPGLGLRLIYFSYDVKMKEKGDIPEGYSVSREKKERFSLILESASTNQTSMYLCASSLEAYEQYFGPGTRLTVT.

The V call is TRBV6-1, the J call TRBJ1-2, with TRBD1 as a possible D gene (6 bases). The germline V gene has CDR1 MNHNS and CDR2 SASEGT. The CDR3 has 13 amino acids. Trimming cost V 6 bases and J 7 bases, with 15 bases left between them. Here the CDR3 reads CASRKSQGAGYTF. For the CDR3, the DNA is TGTGCCAGCAGAAAGTCACAGGGAGCTGGCTACACCTTC.

This clonotype has only a few counts. The CDR3 loop is CAISVGNTGELFF. DNA of the CDR3: TGTGCCATCAGTGTCGGAAACACCGGGGAGCTGTTTTTT. The chain is built from TRBV10-3 and TRBJ2-2, with no clear D. The germline gives CDR1 ENHRY, CDR2 SYGVKD. The CDR3 consists of 13 residues. The ends were cut back, 4 bases at V and 2 bases at J, with 5 bases in the middle.

This clonotype turned up a few times. This chain uses TRBV4-1 with TRBJ1-1; 9 bases match TRBD1. V shed 11 bases, J shed 3 bases, and the junction held 4 bases outside the gene matches. The CDR3 runs to 12 residues. Germline V CDR1 and CDR2: MGHRA, YSYEKL. The CDR3 DNA sequence: TGCGCCGTCGGGACAGGGCACACTGAAGCTTTCTTT. Protein: CAVGTGHTEAFF.

This clonotype was found a few times. The rearrangement uses TRBV27 and TRBJ2-3; TRBD2 matches 9 bases. Germline V gene lookup returns CDR1 MNHEY and CDR2 SMNVEV (reference sequence). The ends lost 5 bases at V and 1 base at J; junction bases unmatched: 4. The CDR3 loop spans 15 amino acids. The DNA for the CDR3 is TGTGCCAGCAGTAAGGGACTAGCAGGCACAGATACGCAGTATTTT. Its translation is CASSKGLAGTDTQYF.

This clonotype was recorded at least ten times. The gene calls are TRBV3-1 and TRBJ2-7; TRBD2 aligns across 13 bases. V lost 4 bases and J lost 3; bases outside the gene matches: 6. CDR1 and CDR2 (germline): LGHDT, YNNKEL (reference sequence). CDR3 length: 16 amino acids. The CDR3 loop is CASSPGTSGAHYEQYF. For the CDR3, the DNA is TGTGCCAGCAGCCCCGGGACTAGCGGGGCCCACTACGAGCAGTACTTC.

Ten or more counts support this clonotype. One end of the junction varies from germline; a read error may be responsible. The J gene is TRBJ2-7, the V gene TRBV12-3 or TRBV12-4; 10 bases align to TRBD2. The CDR3 sequence is 14 residues long. CDR3 sequence (DNA): TGTGCCAGCAGATTAGCGGGAGGCCGGTACGAGCAGTACTTC. Translated, it gives CASRLAGGRYEQYF.

The CDR3 loop reads CASSLAGTSGSLDNEQFF. CDR3 DNA: TGTGCCAGCAGCTTGGCCGGGACTAGCGGGAGTTTGGACAATGAGCAGTTCTTC. This chain uses TRBV5-6 with TRBJ2-1; 14 bases are a match to TRBD2. The germline V gene encodes CDR1 SGHDT and CDR2 YYEEEE. The CDR3 runs to 18 residues. V lost 0 bases to trimming and J lost 5 bases; unmatched junction nucleotides: 7.

This clonotype was observed at least ten times. CDR3 sequence: CASSRTPFAYNEQFF. For the CDR3, the DNA is TGTGCCAGCAGCCGGACTCCCTTCGCTTACAATGAGCAGTTCTTC. This chain connects TRBV12-3 or TRBV12-4 to TRBJ2-1; D might be TRBD2 (5 bases). The length of the CDR3 is 15 residues. With 6 bases removed from V and 4 bases from J, the gap between germline ends came to 16 bases.

This clonotype was counted at least ten times. The gene calls are TRBV28 and TRBJ1-1; D uncertain. Germline CDR1 MDHEN, CDR2 SYDVKM. This CDR3 spans 10 amino acids. The germline V and J ends were trimmed by 6 bases and 11 bases, with 10 bases remaining between them. CDR3 sequence reads: CASSHSRAFF. The DNA of the CDR3 is TGTGCCAGCAGCCACTCACGGGCTTTCTTT.

This clonotype has ten or more counts. This chain uses TRBV20-1 with TRBJ1-5; no clear D. CDR1 and CDR2 from the germline V gene are DFQATT and SNEGSKA (reference sequence). This CDR3 is built from 14 residues. Deletions cut 6 bases from V and 4 bases from J, with 16 bases between. The CDR3, as DNA: TGCAGTGCCCCCCCCGGGCGGGATAATCAGCCCCAGCATTTT. It encodes CSAPPGRDNQPQHF.

In its sample, this clonotype was seen a few times. The rearrangement joins TRBV29-1 to TRBJ2-7; a possible D gene is TRBD1 (5 bases). Trimming left V 7 bases short and J 0 bases short, with 13 bases between. CDR1 is SQVTM, CDR2 ANQGSEA, per germline. This CDR3 has 13 residues. CDR3 residues: CSASAGSSYEQYF. DNA of the CDR3: TGCAGCGCCTCGGCAGGGTCCTCCTACGAGCAGTACTTC.

V gene TRBV20-1 combines with J gene TRBJ1-6, with 10 positions matching TRBD1. After removal of 0 bases from V and 1 base from J, the junction contained 15 bases not matched to a gene. The CDR3 is 21 amino acids. CDR1 is DFQATT, CDR2 SNEGSKA, per germline (reference sequence). The CDR3 protein is CSARERDRGVFYGSYNSPLHF. The DNA for the CDR3 is TGCAGTGCTAGAGAGCGGGACAGGGGAGTTTTCTATGGTTCCTATAATTCACCCCTCCACTTT.